This T cell receptor (beta chain) was captured in a study of T cells in Graves' hyperthyroidism and ophthalmopathy. The PBMCs were taken from around 10 ml of fresh peripheral blood. The investigators amplified TCR beta CDR3 regions from RNA transcripts. During a first-round RT-PCR of the TCR CDR3, the HTBI primer set was used. From the multiplex PCR reads, TCRdb called clonotypes with MiXCR, one entry per CDR3 protein. The table has approximately 600,000 distinct CDR3 sequences, 14% seen once. CDR3 size: 13 residues. With V trimmed by 8 bases and J by 4 bases, 6 bases remained unmatched. Germline V lookup: CDR1 MNHNS, CDR2 SASEGT. The sample holds many counts of this clonotype.

The sample consisted of blood. This clonotype was obtained from a woman aged 18-29 years with Graves' ophthalmopathy. The chain joins TRBV6-1 to TRBJ2-3; 7 nucleotides match TRBD2. CDR3 loop: CASGREKADTQYF. CDR3 nucleotides: TGTGCCAGCGGGCGGGAGAAGGCAGATACGCAGTATTTT.